Listed here are 17 T cell receptor beta chains from one sample, sequenced in a study of T-cell memory formation after mild COVID-19. TCRdb re-analysed the 5' RACE reads in MiXCR, keeping a single row per CDR3 protein. This repertoire shows 45,000 to 55,000 distinct CDR3 sequences, under 7.5% found once; its top ten account for 1.4%. Material: PBMCs or a T cell subset sorted from them (not recorded which). These receptors originate from a man aged 18 to 29 who had mild COVID-19 (a few samples of this study predate the infection). Cell type and time point are not known.

The chain joins TRBV20-1 to TRBJ2-1; TRBD2 matches 9 bases. CDR3 size: 16 residues. Looked up from germline, CDR1 is DFQATT and CDR2 is SNEGSKA (reference sequence). V lost 1 base, J lost 4 bases, and 8 bases stayed unmatched. The DNA for the CDR3 is TGCAGTGCTAGAGGAGGTAGCGGGGGAGTTTACAATGAGCAGTTCTTC. This translates into CSARGGSGGVYNEQFF.

This clonotype appeared many times. The rearrangement joins TRBV11-2 to TRBJ2-3; 12 positions agree with TRBD1. This CDR3 is 17 amino acids long. J lost 4 bases, V lost 7 bases, and 12 bases had no gene match. Looked up from germline, CDR1 is SGHAT and CDR2 is FQNNGV. Here the CDR3 reads CASTLSGTGGAPDTQYF. Here the CDR3 DNA reads TGTGCCAGCACCCTCTCCGGGACAGGGGGCGCCCCAGATACGCAGTATTTT.

There are many counts of this clonotype. The V gene is TRBV3-1, the J gene TRBJ2-5; 12 nucleotides line up with TRBD2. The CDR3 covers 15 residues. CDR1 LGHDT and CDR2 YNNKEL come from the germline V gene (reference sequence). Trimming took 8 bases from V and 2 from J; bases not matched to a gene: 6. CDR3 in amino acids: CASRLAGDWQETQYF. The DNA for the CDR3 is TGTGCCAGCCGACTAGCGGGGGATTGGCAAGAGACCCAGTACTTC.

This clonotype was detected only a few times. This chain's CDR3 is CASSSRPEGAHTDTQYF. In DNA form, the CDR3 reads TGTGCCAGCAGCTCCCGCCCGGAGGGGGCTCACACAGATACGCAGTATTTT. V and J are TRBV13 and TRBJ2-3; TRBD1 might be the D (7 bases). CDR1 PRHDT and CDR2 FYEKMQ come from the germline V gene (reference sequence). Trimming removed 4 bases at V and 2 bases at J, with 19 bases between. The CDR3 has 17 residues.

Worth noting for this clonotype: Compared with germline, one end of the junction differs, possibly owing to a read error. This chain joins TRBV20-1 and TRBJ2-2; D tentatively reads TRBD1 or TRBD2 (5 bases each). The length of the CDR3 is 13 residues. Germline CDR1 reads DFQATT; CDR2 reads SNEGSKA (reference sequence). This chain's CDR3 is CSAREGTREELFF. DNA for the CDR3: TGCAGTGCCAGAGAAGGGACCCGCGAGGAGCTGTTTTTT.

In its sample, this clonotype was seen many times. The CDR3 DNA sequence: TGTGCCAGCAGCCAAGGCCCCGTGGCCGGGGAGCTGTTTTTT. It codes for CASSQGPVAGELFF. The rearrangement joins TRBV4-2 to TRBJ2-2; the D is unclear. Trimming shortened V by 1 base and J by 6 bases, and 9 bases separated the two germline ends. This CDR3 region has 14 residues. Germline V gene lookup returns CDR1 LGHNA and CDR2 YNFKEQ.

The V and J genes are TRBV25-1 and TRBJ1-2, with D tentatively TRBD1 (5 bases). CDR3 length: 14 residues. Trimming left V 1 base short and J 2 bases short, with 8 bases between. Germline CDR1 reads MGHDK; CDR2 reads SYGVNS. This CDR3 is CASSEFGGNYGYTF. Here the CDR3 DNA reads TGTGCCAGCAGTGAATTCGGGGGGAACTATGGCTACACCTTC.

The chain uses TRBV5-1 and TRBJ1-2, with 10 bases lining up with TRBD1. From germline, CDR1 is SGHRS and CDR2 YFSETQ. The V segment lost 6 bases and the J segment 5 bases; nucleotides outside the gene matches: 4. The CDR3 length is 13 residues. CDR3 loop: CASTTGGGYGYTF. The CDR3 DNA sequence: TGCGCCAGCACGACAGGGGGCGGATATGGCTACACCTTC.

This clonotype was detected ten times or more. The chain has TRBV5-1 and TRBJ1-6; TRBD1 matches at 10 bases. CDR3 length: 15 residues. V shed 4 bases, J shed 10 bases, and the junction held 8 bases outside the gene matches. CDR1 and CDR2 from the germline V gene are SGHRS and YFSETQ. CDR3 in DNA: TGCGCCAGCAGCGGGGGGACAGGGGTTTACTCACCCCTCCACTTT. It yields the protein CASSGGTGVYSPLHF. Together with reference TRBV5-1 and TRBJ1-6, the CDR3 gives the full variable domain: KAGVTQTPRYLIKTRGQQVTLSCSPISGHRSVSWYQQTPGQGLQFLFEYFSETQRNKGNFPGRFSGRQFSNSRSEMNVSTLELGDSALYLCASSGGTGVYSPLHFGNGTRLTVT.

The chain carries TRBV7-3 and TRBJ2-2, with 7 bases fitting TRBD2. Germline V gene lookup returns CDR1 SGHTA and CDR2 FQGTGA. With 5 bases clipped from V and 7 bases from J, the junction kept 4 bases outside the gene matches. This CDR3 spans 13 amino acids. CDR3 sequence (DNA): TGTGCCAGCAGCCCCGGCGGGGGCGGGGAGCTGTTTTTT. Its protein product is CASSPGGGGELFF.

The count of this clonotype is one. This chain joins TRBV6-5 and TRBJ1-2; D is undetermined. CDR3 length equals 14 residues. V gave up 0 bases and J gave up 4 bases, with 9 bases separating them. CDR1 and CDR2 from the germline V gene are MNHEY and SVGAGI. The CDR3 here is CASSYSTGVYGYTF. DNA of the CDR3: TGTGCCAGCAGTTACTCGACCGGGGTCTATGGCTACACCTTC.

This clonotype was counted only a few times. The rearrangement joins TRBV6-2 or TRBV6-3 to TRBJ1-6, with 7 nucleotides matching TRBD1. V lost 6 bases to trimming and J lost 14 bases; unmatched junction nucleotides: 13. Germline V CDR1 and CDR2: MNHEY, SVGEGT. The CDR3 runs to 14 residues. CDR3 amino acids: CASSLDRRSVTLHF. In nucleotides, the CDR3 is TGTGCCAGCAGCCTGGACAGGCGCTCGGTGACCCTCCACTTT.

This clonotype came up many times. The chain has TRBV2 and TRBJ2-4; the D gene is possibly TRBD1 (6 bases). The CDR3 has 12 residues. Germline V gene sequence: CDR1 SNHLY, CDR2 FYNNEI. V dropped 6 bases and J dropped 6 bases, with 9 bases sitting between them. CDR3: CASRDSLNIQYF. For the CDR3, the DNA is TGTGCCAGCAGGGACAGTTTAAACATTCAGTACTTC.

The table lists this clonotype with a few counts. The rearrangement links TRBV10-3 to TRBJ2-7, with D maybe TRBD1 (6 bases). In germline, CDR1 is ENHRY, CDR2 SYGVKD. V shed 4 bases and J shed 7 bases, with 17 bases lying between them. The length of the CDR3 is 14 residues. The CDR3 bases are TGTGCCATCAGTGGACAGGTAGGGGTATTGGAGCAGTACTTC. Translation gives CAISGQVGVLEQYF.

The sample holds many counts of this clonotype. The V and J genes are TRBV6-5 and TRBJ2-1; 8 bases are shared with TRBD2. Germline V gives CDR1 MNHEY, CDR2 SVGAGI. The CDR3 contains 13 residues. Trimming at V came to 7 bases and at J to 9 bases, leaving 8 bases not matched to a gene. The CDR3 sequence: CASKNGGAPEQFF. The CDR3 DNA reads as TGTGCCAGCAAAAACGGGGGGGCCCCTGAGCAGTTCTTC.

This clonotype was observed a few times. The chain recombines TRBV5-6 with TRBJ1-1; the match to TRBD1 covers 10 bases. The germline gives CDR1 SGHDT, CDR2 YYEEEE. The CDR3 is made up of 14 amino acids. J lost 5 bases, V lost 3 bases, and 4 bases had no gene match. CDR3 DNA: TGTGCCAGCAGCTGGGGACAGGGGTGGACTGAAGCTTTCTTT. Residues: CASSWGQGWTEAFF. Full variable domain (rest looked up from reference TRBV5-6 and TRBJ1-1): DAGVTQSPTHLIKTRGQQVTLRCSPKSGHDTVSWYQQALGQGPQFIFQYYEEEERQRGNFPDRFSGHQFPNYSSELNVNALLLGDSALYLCASSWGQGWTEAFFGQGTRLTVV.

This clonotype was counted at least ten times. This chain joins TRBV2 and TRBJ2-1; D may be TRBD1 (5 bases). V gave up 6 bases and J gave up 9 bases, with 12 bases separating them. Germline V gene data show CDR1 as SNHLY and CDR2 as FYNNEI. CDR3 size: 12 residues. The CDR3: CASSSQGGEQFF. CDR3 in DNA: TGTGCCAGCAGCTCGCAGGGCGGTGAGCAGTTCTTC.